Each of the 2 T cell receptor beta chains below was sequenced from the same sample in a study of T-cell reconstitution after alpha-beta-depleted transplantation in children. This sample's TCRbeta library carried unique molecular identifier barcodes. Via MiXCR, TCRdb re-called the PCR reads, giving one row per CDR3 protein. The table shows roughly 190,000 distinct CDR3 sequences, with about 14% occurring only once. Sample: PBMCs from the stem cell graft donor, taken from the stem cell graft. Every receptor here comes from a human donor who donated a stem cell graft to a child with acute lymphoblastic leukemia.

This clonotype was observed at least ten times. The chain joins TRBV5-6 to TRBJ2-7; D possibly corresponds to TRBD2 (6 bases). Per germline, CDR1 SGHDT and CDR2 YYEEEE. The CDR3 is made up of 14 amino acids. Trimming left V 4 bases short and J 3 bases short, with 14 bases between. Here the CDR3 reads CASSLRDFRYEQYF. The CDR3 nucleotides are TGTGCCAGCAGCCTACGGGACTTCCGCTACGAGCAGTACTTC.

This sequence joins TRBV27 and TRBJ1-1, with 10 bases that match TRBD1. The germline V gene has CDR1 MNHEY and CDR2 SMNVEV (reference sequence). The CDR3 extends over 17 amino acids. The V gene end was trimmed by 2 bases and the J gene end by 4 bases; junction bases not matched to a gene: 10. CDR3 region: CASSLNRDRGISTEAFF. The CDR3 DNA reads TGTGCCAGCAGTTTAAACCGGGACAGGGGAATAAGCACTGAAGCTTTCTTT.